One sample yielded the 30 T cell receptor beta chains listed below, sequenced in a study of PD-1 blockade in classical Hodgkin lymphoma. Generated by immunoSEQ multiplex PCR, the TCRdb table keeps only in-frame clones and is missing some. The table has about 17,000 clones, roughly three quarters seen once. Stated time point: cycle 4 day 1 (C4D1), after less than seven weeks of nivolumab. With no exception, relapse followed autologous stem cell transplantation in all patients, and brentuximab vedotin exposure varied. Thawed PBMCs were the source of CD4+ T cells, purified by magnetic negative selection. This sample comprised CD4+ T cells from blood, obtained before the fourth cycle of nivolumab. These TCRs come from a human donor with classical Hodgkin lymphoma.

The chain uses TRBV11-2 and TRBJ1-6; 7 nucleotides line up with TRBD1. Germline-derived CDR1 and CDR2 are SGHAT and FQNNGV. This CDR3 has 16 residues. Losses at the gene ends were 1 base for V and 8 bases for J; bases not matched to a gene: 8. The CDR3 DNA follows: TGTGCCAGCAGCTTAGTAATTGGGACAGCATATTCACCCCTCCACTTT. Translated, it gives CASSLVIGTAYSPLHF.

The chain is built from TRBV5-1 and TRBJ2-1, with 7 bases matching TRBD2. CDR3 length equals 13 residues. In germline, CDR1 is SGHRS, CDR2 YFSETQ. With V trimmed by 5 bases and J by 5 bases, 4 bases remained unmatched. The CDR3 DNA reads as TGCGCCAGCAGAAGCGGGGCCGACAATGAGCAGTTCTTC. It encodes CASRSGADNEQFF. The variable domain in full, with the rest retrieved from reference TRBV5-1 and TRBJ2-1, is KAGVTQTPRYLIKTRGQQVTLSCSPISGHRSVSWYQQTPGQGLQFLFEYFSETQRNKGNFPGRFSGRQFSNSRSEMNVSTLELGDSALYLCASRSGADNEQFFGPGTRLTVL.

CDR3 protein: CASSTNQGAFEQYF. The CDR3 DNA reads TGTGCCAGTAGTACAAACCAGGGGGCCTTCGAGCAGTACTTC. V and J are TRBV19 and TRBJ2-7, with TRBD1 matching 8 bases. This CDR3 region has 14 residues. With V trimmed by 4 bases and J by 6 bases, 8 bases remained unmatched. Germline CDR1 LNHDA, CDR2 SQIVND (reference sequence).

This clone was counted between two and nine times. This sequence joins TRBV7-9 and TRBJ1-2; TRBD1 might be the D (5 bases). V lost 3 bases to trimming and J lost 4 bases, with 12 bases between them. Germline V gene lookup returns CDR1 SEHNR and CDR2 FQNEAQ (reference sequence). This CDR3 has 14 residues. The CDR3 DNA reads as TGTGCCAGCAGCTTTACCGGGGCCGTCTATGGCTACACCTTC. Its translation is CASSFTGAVYGYTF.

The genes are TRBV18 and TRBJ1-2, with TRBD1 identical over 7 bases. The CDR3 length is 14 residues. Germline V gives CDR1 KGHSH, CDR2 LQKENI. Germline trimming cut 8 bases from V and 3 bases from J; bases unmatched to any gene: 9. CDR3 residues: CASLQGKEHYGYTF. The CDR3 DNA follows: TGTGCCAGCCTACAGGGGAAGGAACACTATGGCTACACCTTC. The variable domain in full, completed from reference TRBV18 and TRBJ1-2, reads NAGVMQNPRHLVRRRGQEARLRCSPMKGHSHVYWYRQLPEEGLKFMVYLQKENIIDESGMPKERFSAEFPKEGPSILRIQQVVRGDSAAYFCASLQGKEHYGYTFGSGTRLTVV.

V and J are TRBV29-1 and TRBJ2-7; 9 nucleotides align to TRBD1. The CDR3 sequence is 13 residues long. Germline loops: CDR1 SQVTM, CDR2 ANQGSEA. V lost 6 bases, J lost 3 bases, and 6 bases stayed unmatched. CDR3 loop: CSVVTGGLYEQYF. The CDR3 DNA reads as TGCAGCGTAGTTACAGGGGGCCTCTACGAGCAGTACTTC.

This chain links TRBV7-2 with TRBJ1-3; TRBD1 might be the D (6 bases). Per germline, CDR1 SGHTA and CDR2 FQGNSA. The CDR3 covers 17 residues. The germline V and J ends were trimmed by 2 bases and 1 base, with 15 bases remaining between them. The CDR3 DNA reads TGTGCCAGCAGCTTACGCCCCACAGGGTCTTCTGGAAACACCATATATTTT. Amino acid sequence: CASSLRPTGSSGNTIYF.

V usage is TRBV11-2 and J usage is TRBJ2-7; 7 bases are a match to TRBD2. Germline CDR1 is SGHAT and CDR2 is FQNNGV. The CDR3 is 13 amino acids. The junction had 5 bases not matched to a gene; V was cut back by 4 bases and J by 5 bases. The CDR3 nucleotides read TGTGCCAGCAGCTCAACGGGAGGCCACGAGCAGTACTTC. This encodes CASSSTGGHEQYF.

This chain uses TRBV28 with TRBJ2-2, with D unresolved. Germline V gene sequence: CDR1 MDHEN, CDR2 SYDVKM. This CDR3 is built from 15 residues. Trimming took off 5 bases at V and 2 bases at J, with 12 bases between the two ends. The CDR3 bases are TGTGCCAGCAGTCTAGGGTTTTTTAACACCGGGGAGCTGTTTTTT. As protein: CASSLGFFNTGELFF.

The chain employs TRBV20-1 and TRBJ2-5, with D unclear. Germline CDR1 and CDR2: DFQATT and SNEGSKA (reference sequence). There are 11 residues in the CDR3. The ends were cut back, 3 bases at V and 4 bases at J, with 6 bases in the middle. The DNA of the CDR3 is TGCAGTGCTAGGAGAGGAGAGACCCAGTACTTC. This encodes CSARRGETQYF.

The chain has TRBV19 and TRBJ2-1; no firm D call. CDR3 size: 17 residues. Germline CDR1 and CDR2: LNHDA and SQIVND (reference sequence). Trimming cost V 0 bases and J 0 bases, with 12 bases left between them. Here the CDR3 DNA reads TGTGCCAGTAGTATAGATCGGTTCCGGAGCTCCTACAATGAGCAGTTCTTC. As protein: CASSIDRFRSSYNEQFF.

The genes are TRBV9 and TRBJ2-2; D not certain. CDR1 is SGDLS, CDR2 YYNGEE, per germline. Trimming took off 3 bases at V and 6 bases at J, with 12 bases between the two ends. The CDR3 loop spans 14 amino acids. As DNA, the CDR3 is TGTGCCAGCAGCGATCTAGGATGGGCCGGGGAGCTGTTTTTT. Amino acid sequence: CASSDLGWAGELFF.

The chain employs TRBV10-3 and TRBJ1-3; D is unresolved. Trimming shortened V by 2 bases and J by 0 bases, and 2 bases separated the two germline ends. CDR3 length: 13 amino acids. Germline V gene data show CDR1 as ENHRY and CDR2 as SYGVKD. CDR3 protein: CAISEGSGNTIYF. CDR3 nucleotide sequence: TGTGCCATCAGTGAGGGCTCTGGAAACACCATATATTTT.

The J gene is TRBJ1-2, the V gene TRBV5-1, with D hard to call. Trimming pared 2 bases from V and 2 bases from J, leaving 4 bases between. This CDR3 region has 12 residues. Looked up from germline, CDR1 is SGHRS and CDR2 is YFSETQ. Written as DNA, the CDR3 is TGCGCCAGCAGCTTCGAGAACTATGGCTACACCTTC. Its protein is CASSFENYGYTF.

This clone showed up just once. The rearrangement links TRBV11-3 to TRBJ2-7, with 9 bases aligning to TRBD2. V lost 3 bases and J lost 1; bases outside the gene matches: 4. Germline V gene lookup returns CDR1 SGHNT and CDR2 YENEEA. This CDR3 region has 15 residues. CDR3: CASSLQAGGSYEQYF. In DNA, the CDR3 is TGTGCCAGCAGCTTGCAAGCGGGAGGTTCCTACGAGCAGTACTTC.

The DNA for the CDR3 is TGCGCCAGCAGCTCACTAACAGGACTAGCGGGGAGAGGGGAGACCCAGTACTTC. Protein sequence: CASSSLTGLAGRGETQYF. This chain links TRBV5-1 with TRBJ2-5; 12 bases agree with TRBD2. The CDR3 length is 18 residues. The V gene end was trimmed by 3 bases and the J gene end by 5 bases; junction bases not matched to a gene: 14. Germline V gene sequence: CDR1 SGHRS, CDR2 YFSETQ.

CDR3 DNA: TGTGCCAGCAGCTTATGGCCGGATACCGGGGAGCTGTTTTTT. It yields the protein CASSLWPDTGELFF. The rearrangement uses TRBV7-6 and TRBJ2-2; D gene uncertain. Per germline, CDR1 SGHVS and CDR2 FNYEAQ. V was trimmed by 2 bases and J by 5 bases, leaving 9 bases between them. This CDR3 is 14 amino acids long. The full variable domain, in which reference TRBV7-6 and TRBJ2-2 provide the parts outside the CDR3, is GAGVSQSPRYKVTKRGQDVALRCDPISGHVSLYWYRQALGQGPEFLTYFNYEAQQDKSGLPNDRFSAERPEGSISTLTIQRTEQRDSAMYRCASSLWPDTGELFFGEGSRLTVL.

This chain links TRBV29-1 with TRBJ2-1; TRBD2 agrees at 7 bases. Germline loops: CDR1 SQVTM, CDR2 ANQGSEA. The CDR3 has 12 amino acids. V lost 0 bases and J lost 12; bases outside the gene matches: 5. CDR3 residues: CSVEDRREPQFF. The CDR3 DNA is TGCAGCGTTGAAGATCGGCGGGAGCCGCAGTTCTTC.

This chain connects TRBV4-2 to TRBJ1-3; 8 bases are a match to TRBD1. The CDR3 is made up of 16 amino acids. With 4 bases clipped from V and 0 bases from J, the junction kept 5 bases outside the gene matches. Germline lookup yields CDR1 LGHNA and CDR2 YNFKEQ. CDR3 residues: CASSPGQAASGNTIYF. In DNA, the CDR3 is TGTGCCAGCAGCCCGGGACAGGCCGCCTCTGGAAACACCATATATTTT.

This chain joins TRBV18 and TRBJ2-7, with unresolved D. Germline-derived CDR1 and CDR2 are KGHSH and LQKENI. V lost 6 bases and J lost 3, with 9 bases in between. The CDR3 sequence is 12 residues long. The DNA for the CDR3 is TGTGCCAGCTCCCCCGACAACTACGAGCAGTACTTC. Encoded protein: CASSPDNYEQYF.

This clone has a handful of counts. The V and J genes are TRBV28 and TRBJ1-1; D is uncertain. The CDR3 extends over 14 amino acids. Trimming took off 5 bases at V and 2 bases at J, with 12 bases between the two ends. The V gene's germline CDR1 is MDHEN and CDR2 SYDVKM. This CDR3 is CASSTGTANTEAFF. CDR3 sequence (DNA): TGTGCCAGCAGTACCGGAACGGCTAACACTGAAGCTTTCTTT.

The V gene is TRBV5-5, the J gene TRBJ1-5, with 9 bases that match TRBD1. V trimming: 4 bases; J trimming: 6 bases; junction bases outside the gene matches: 11. The CDR3 extends over 16 amino acids. CDR1 and CDR2 from the germline V gene are SGHKS and YYEKEE (reference sequence). The CDR3: CASSPGGQGVIQPQHF. The CDR3 region has the DNA TGTGCCAGCAGCCCCGGGGGACAGGGTGTAATTCAGCCCCAGCATTTT.

The chain employs TRBV4-1 and TRBJ2-7, with a possible D match to TRBD1 (5 bases). V was clipped by 6 bases and J by 0 bases, with 18 bases between them. Germline assignment: CDR1 MGHRA and CDR2 YSYEKL. The CDR3 totals 16 residues. The CDR3 coding sequence is TGCGCCAGCAGTCTAGGGGTTGCTTTGAGCTCCTACGAGCAGTACTTC. Its protein product is CASSLGVALSSYEQYF.

This chain joins TRBV19 and TRBJ2-2; D unresolved. The CDR3 sequence is 16 residues long. V lost 3 bases and J lost 1, with 12 bases in between. Germline loops: CDR1 LNHDA, CDR2 SQIVND (reference sequence). Here the CDR3 DNA reads TGTGCCAGTAGTATGTTGGGGTCGGGGAACACCGGGGAGCTGTTTTTT. It specifies CASSMLGSGNTGELFF.

The rearrangement joins TRBV28 to TRBJ2-7; possibly TRBD1 or TRBD2 for D (6 bases each). CDR1 is MDHEN and CDR2 is SYDVKM in the germline V gene. The V and J ends lost 3 bases and 6 bases respectively, with 15 bases between them. CDR3 size: 14 residues. The chain's CDR3 is CASSFGGGSFEQYF. For the CDR3, the DNA is TGTGCCAGCAGTTTCGGAGGGGGAAGTTTCGAGCAGTACTTC.

This chain uses TRBV6-5 with TRBJ2-1; no clear D. In germline, CDR1 is MNHEY, CDR2 SVGAGI. The length of the CDR3 is 14 residues. V lost 2 bases and J lost 4, with 9 bases in between. Written as DNA, the CDR3 is TGTGCCAGCAGTTACAGGGTGGGTTACAATGAGCAGTTCTTC. Residues: CASSYRVGYNEQFF.

This chain links TRBV10-1 with TRBJ1-1, with 7 bases aligning to TRBD1. This CDR3 is built from 13 residues. CDR1 WNHNN and CDR2 SYGVQD come from the germline V gene (reference sequence). The trim removed 9 bases at V and 4 bases at J, leaving 8 bases unmatched. The CDR3 coding sequence is TGCGCCAGTACAGGGGCCGGAAGCACTGAAGCTTTCTTT. Amino acids: CASTGAGSTEAFF.

This chain links TRBV5-1 with TRBJ2-7; possibly TRBD2 for D (5 bases). Trimming pared 4 bases from V and 2 bases from J, leaving 13 bases between. Germline CDR1 reads SGHRS; CDR2 reads YFSETQ. The CDR3 contains 14 residues. The CDR3 is CASSPTPGTYEQYF. The CDR3 nucleotides are TGCGCCAGCAGCCCAACACCCGGGACCTACGAGCAGTACTTC.

About this clone itself: At one of its ends the junction is not consistent with the germline gene, which may arise from a read error. V gene TRBV6-1 combines with J gene TRBJ1-6, with D tentatively TRBD1 (5 bases). The CDR3 covers 11 residues. Germline loops: CDR1 MNHNS, CDR2 SASEGT. CDR3 sequence: CASSIYGDLYF. The CDR3 DNA is TGTGCCAGCAGTATATACGGGGACCTTTACTTT.

The V call is TRBV28, the J call TRBJ2-2, with 10 bases identical to TRBD1. This CDR3 contains 15 residues. V trimming: 6 bases; J trimming: 4 bases; junction bases outside the gene matches: 5. CDR1 and CDR2 (germline): MDHEN, SYDVKM. DNA for the CDR3: TGTGCCAGCAGAAGACAGGGGGCGAGCACCGGGGAGCTGTTTTTT. This codes for CASRRQGASTGELFF.